These 8 T cell receptor beta chains came from one sample sequenced in a study of T cells in Graves' hyperthyroidism and ophthalmopathy. Amplified TCR beta CDR3 regions derived from RNA transcripts. HTBI primers were the set used in a first-round RT-PCR of the TCR CDR3. TCRdb processed the multiplex PCR reads anew with MiXCR; each CDR3 protein has one entry. The table lists 500,000 or so distinct CDR3 sequences, 15% to 20% of them singletons. Sequenced: blood. The receptor set was obtained from a woman aged 25 to 39 with Graves' ophthalmopathy.

This clonotype was detected a few times. The rearrangement links TRBV4-2 to TRBJ2-7; D uncertain. Germline values: CDR1 LGHNA, CDR2 YNFKEQ. The CDR3 covers 14 residues. Deletions cut 1 base from V and 3 bases from J, with 10 bases between. DNA of the CDR3: TGTGCCAGCAGCCAAGTTGGCAGTTTCTACGAGCAGTACTTC. Amino acid sequence: CASSQVGSFYEQYF.

This clonotype showed up many times. The rearrangement joins TRBV4-3 to TRBJ2-7; 11 bases fit TRBD2. This CDR3 comprises 19 residues. The V segment lost 0 bases and the J segment 4 bases; nucleotides outside the gene matches: 14. Per the germline V gene, CDR1 is LGHNA and CDR2 is YSLEER. CDR3 nucleotide sequence: TGCGCCAGCAGCCAAGATGCTAGCGGGAGGACCCTGTCGTCTTACGAGCAGTACTTC. Translation gives CASSQDASGRTLSSYEQYF.

The sample holds a few counts of this clonotype. J is TRBJ1-2 and V is TRBV12-3 or TRBV12-4; D is undetermined. This CDR3 has 13 amino acids. V was pared by 6 bases and J by 2 bases, with 10 bases between. CDR3 coding DNA: TGTGCCAGCAGCGGCGCACGGAACTATGGCTACACCTTC. This encodes CASSGARNYGYTF.

The rearrangement joins TRBV28 to TRBJ2-7; TRBD1 matches at 8 bases. CDR3 length: 15 amino acids. J gave up 4 bases and V 3 bases, and 8 bases lay outside the gene matches. Germline V gene data show CDR1 as MDHEN and CDR2 as SYDVKM. The CDR3 protein is CASSFRGQGRYEQYF. DNA of the CDR3: TGTGCCAGCAGTTTTCGTGGACAGGGAAGGTACGAGCAGTACTTC.

J is TRBJ2-7 and V is TRBV11-2; a weak D match, TRBD1 (5 bases). Germline V lookup: CDR1 SGHAT, CDR2 FQNNGV. V lost 2 bases and J lost 4, with 12 bases in between. The CDR3 is 14 residues long. The CDR3, as DNA: TGTGCCAGCAGCTTATCGAGCAGGGTGTACGAGCAGTACTTC. It is translated as CASSLSSRVYEQYF.

The chain joins TRBV10-2 to TRBJ2-7, with a tentative D call TRBD2 (5 bases). V lost 8 bases to trimming and J lost 1 base, with 15 bases between them. Germline V CDR1 and CDR2: WSHSY, SAAADI. This CDR3 contains 14 residues. CDR3 residues: CASFPGYRSYEQYF. For the CDR3, the DNA is TGCGCCAGCTTTCCGGGGTACAGATCCTACGAGCAGTACTTC.

This clonotype occurred many times. This chain joins TRBV30 and TRBJ2-3; tentative D call: TRBD2 (5 bases). The CDR3 runs to 13 residues. From germline, CDR1 is GTSNPN and CDR2 SVGIG (reference sequence). Trimming removed 2 bases at V and 6 bases at J, with 12 bases between. The CDR3 bases are TGTGCCTGGAGTCCGGGGTACTCCGATACGCAGTATTTT. Encoded protein: CAWSPGYSDTQYF.

At least ten counts were recorded for this clonotype. The V and J genes are TRBV7-2 and TRBJ1-2; TRBD1 might be the D (5 bases). The CDR3 runs 13 residues. CDR1 is SGHTA, CDR2 FQGNSA, per germline. V gave up 5 bases and J gave up 8 bases, with 15 bases separating them. The CDR3, as DNA: TGTGCCAGCAGCCTCGGGGTAGGGGACGGCTACACCTTC. Translation: CASSLGVGDGYTF.